The clone carrying this T cell receptor beta chain came up a few times. Antigen: not known. Unique molecular identifiers were used to barcode this TCRbeta library. TCRdb passed the PCR reads through MiXCR, listing each CDR3 protein once. The sample contains about 200,000 distinct CDR3 sequences, 6.6% of which appear only once. This sample was taken from a study of T-cell reconstitution after alpha-beta-depleted transplantation in children. Germline assignment: CDR1 SGHRS and CDR2 YFSETQ. The CDR3 length is 13 residues. The V end lost 0 bases, the J end lost 4 bases, and 7 bases lay between the germline ends. Study results and caveats: Diversity of TCRbeta at day 60 was high in some patients, arising from surviving recipient T cells and thymic progenitors. The study reportedly traced alpha-beta T cells about two months after transplant to several hundred expanded graft clones. From newly produced T cells came most of the T-cell counts and diversity one year after transplant.

This material consisted of PBMCs, taken before TCRalphabeta/CD19-depleted stem cell transplant. The rearrangement links TRBV5-1 to TRBJ2-5, with unresolved D. The clonotype was recovered from a boy younger than 10 with acute lymphoblastic leukemia, due to receive a stem cell transplant. CDR3 sequence: CASSLEHGETQYF. In DNA, the CDR3 is TGCGCCAGCAGCTTGGAACACGGAGAGACCCAGTACTTC.